These 4 T cell receptor beta chains share one sample of origin, sequenced in a study of T cell responses to AZD1222 COVID-19 vaccine. Data came from immunoSEQ multiplex PCR; TCRdb stores just in-frame clones and leaves some out. The sample yields more than 60,000 clones, over 75% seen once. The sequences come from peripheral blood, collected on day 0 of AZD1222 vaccination. Source of these receptors: an adult in good health.

This clone came up a few times. V usage is TRBV19 and J usage is TRBJ2-3, with D tentatively TRBD1 (6 bases). The CDR3 length is 17 residues. Germline V CDR1 and CDR2: LNHDA, SQIVND (reference sequence). Trimming removed 1 base from V and 1 base from J, with 15 bases in between. DNA for the CDR3: TGTGCCAGTAGTATAGTTCCGGGACAAATTCGCACAGATACGCAGTATTTT. Protein product: CASSIVPGQIRTDTQYF.

V usage is TRBV11-2 and J usage is TRBJ2-1; 12 bases are a match to TRBD2. This CDR3 is 16 amino acids long. CDR1 is SGHAT, CDR2 FQNNGV, per germline. V lost 4 bases, J lost 4 bases, and 5 bases stayed unmatched. In DNA, the CDR3 is TGTGCCAGCAGCTCCGTCCTAGCGGGGGGGTACAATGAGCAGTTCTTC. Its protein is CASSSVLAGGYNEQFF.

The V call is TRBV7-8, the J call TRBJ1-1; 10 bases agree with TRBD1. The trim removed 7 bases at V and 5 bases at J, leaving 7 bases unmatched. The CDR3 is made up of 14 amino acids. The germline CDR1 and CDR2 sequences are SGHVS and FQNEAQ. The CDR3 DNA reads as TGTGCCAGCACCCCCGGGACAGGGGTTACTGAAGCTTTCTTT. It is translated as CASTPGTGVTEAFF. The full variable domain, completed using reference TRBV7-8 and TRBJ1-1, is GAGVSQSPRYKVAKRGQDVALRCDPISGHVSLFWYQQALGQGPEFLTYFQNEAQLDKSGLPSDRFFAERPEGSVSTLKIQRTQQEDSAVYLCASTPGTGVTEAFFGQGTRLTVV.

The V and J genes are TRBV6-2 or TRBV6-3 and TRBJ1-4; 9 bases match TRBD1. The CDR3 contains 16 residues. The J segment lost 9 bases and the V segment lost 6 bases, leaving 14 bases of the junction unmatched. Germline CDR1 reads MNHEY; CDR2 reads SVGEGT. This CDR3 reads CASSQTRGQGLKKLFF. In DNA, the CDR3 is TGTGCCAGCAGCCAAACCCGGGGACAGGGCTTAAAAAAACTGTTTTTT.